This T cell receptor (beta chain) stems from a study of PD-1 blockade in mismatch repair-deficient tumors. Whole-study context: Patients had about eleven mismatch repair-deficient cancer types and were previously treated and progressing.

Trimming at V came to 5 bases and at J to 5 bases, leaving 6 bases not matched to a gene. This CDR3 is 17 amino acids long. CDR1 is LGHNA, CDR2 YSLEER, per germline. Repertoires were generated with immunoSEQ multiplex PCR, while TCRdb's copy carries only in-frame clones and drops some. This table has approximately 130,000 clones, about 88% appearing once. This sequence was found in an adult with mismatch repair-deficient cancer. Material: peripheral blood, obtained 44 weeks after starting pembrolizumab. The chain employs TRBV4-3 and TRBJ2-2; 15 positions agree with TRBD2. The CDR3 spells CASSLRGLAGGTGELFF. The DNA for the CDR3 is TGCGCCAGCAGCTTGCGGGGACTAGCGGGAGGAACCGGGGAGCTGTTTTTT.